The 10 T cell receptor beta chains below were found in one sample sequenced in a study of regulatory T cells in long-lasting Graves disease. Documented time point: newly diagnosed GD, antithyroid drugs for less than 3 months. The TCR library was made from RNA extracted from PBMCs. With iRepertoire HTBI primers and Arm-PCR of CDR3 regions, TCR beta libraries were built. TCRdb reanalysed the multiplex PCR reads using MiXCR and keeps one entry per CDR3 protein. This table has 450,000 to 700,000 distinct CDR3 sequences, approximately 13% appearing once. This same sample was also part of a study on T cells in Graves' hyperthyroidism and ophthalmopathy.

The sequences come from peripheral blood mononuclear cells (PBMCs), collected at new diagnosis, from a patient treated with antithyroid drugs. These receptors all come from a man younger than 40 with Graves disease.

This clonotype has at least ten counts. V is TRBV20-1 and J is TRBJ2-7; no clear D. Germline loops: CDR1 DFQATT, CDR2 SNEGSKA (reference sequence). The CDR3 is 11 amino acids. Deletions cut 6 bases from V and 3 bases from J, with 9 bases between. Written as DNA, the CDR3 is TGCAGTGCCGAGACCGGCTACGAGCAGTACTTC. It encodes CSAETGYEQYF.

This chain uses TRBV7-9 with TRBJ2-6; D is ambiguous. Germline-derived CDR1 and CDR2 are SEHNR and FQNEAQ (reference sequence). The V end lost 6 bases, the J end lost 3 bases, and 9 bases lay between the germline ends. CDR3 length equals 14 residues. The CDR3 bases are TGTGCCAGCAGGGAAACGGTTGGGGCCAACGTCCTGACTTTC. This codes for CASRETVGANVLTF.

Many counts were recorded for this clonotype. The gene calls are TRBV6-2 or TRBV6-3 and TRBJ2-7; D possibly corresponds to TRBD1 (6 bases). The CDR3 is 13 residues long. V was pared by 8 bases and J by 3 bases, with 14 bases between. Germline CDR1 reads MNHEY; CDR2 reads SVGEGT. The CDR3 coding sequence is TGTGCCAGCCAGGGGCCCCCCCTCTACGAGCAGTACTTC. Encoded protein: CASQGPPLYEQYF.

This clonotype came up a few times. The rearrangement joins TRBV7-9 to TRBJ2-1, with TRBD2 matching over 15 bases. Trimming took 4 bases from V and 6 from J; bases not matched to a gene: 7. This CDR3 is built from 17 residues. Germline CDR1 is SEHNR and CDR2 is FQNEAQ (reference sequence). CDR3 DNA sequence: TGTGCCAGCAGCTCAAGGACTAGCGGGAGGGCAGCCAATGAGCAGTTCTTC. This encodes CASSSRTSGRAANEQFF.

The chain employs TRBV3-1 and TRBJ2-3; D possibly corresponds to TRBD1 (5 bases). The CDR3 contains 16 residues. Germline CDR1 reads LGHDT; CDR2 reads YNNKEL (reference sequence). Between the trimmed V and J ends, which lost 4 bases and 2 bases, there was a span of 16 bases. The CDR3 DNA reads as TGTGCCAGCAGCCCGACCCAGGGCCGATCCACAGATACGCAGTATTTT. Residues: CASSPTQGRSTDTQYF.

This clonotype was detected many times. The chain combines TRBV20-1 with TRBJ2-1, with D possibly called TRBD1 or TRBD2 (6 bases each). The germline V gene encodes CDR1 DFQATT and CDR2 SNEGSKA (reference sequence). V lost 6 bases and J lost 4, with 13 bases in between. This CDR3 is 13 amino acids long. CDR3 coding DNA: TGCAGTGCGCTCTCGGGGGCATACAATGAGCAGTTCTTC. Translated, it gives CSALSGAYNEQFF.

This clonotype was detected only a few times. V is TRBV19 and J is TRBJ1-5, with D uncertain. The CDR3 sequence is 16 residues long. The V gene's germline CDR1 is LNHDA and CDR2 SQIVND (reference sequence). V was pared by 6 bases and J by 0 bases, with 15 bases between. The CDR3 nucleotides are TGTGCCAGTAGCATGGACGGCCGGGGTAGCAATCAGCCCCAGCATTTT. This gives the protein CASSMDGRGSNQPQHF.

This clonotype was seen ten or more times. The chain is built from TRBV29-1 and TRBJ2-5; the D gene is possibly TRBD2 (5 bases). This CDR3 is 13 amino acids long. Deletions cut 3 bases from V and 5 bases from J, with 13 bases between. The V gene's germline CDR1 is SQVTM and CDR2 ANQGSEA. CDR3: CSVEPHWTETQYF. The CDR3 nucleotides read TGCAGCGTTGAGCCACATTGGACTGAGACCCAGTACTTC.

This clonotype has just a few counts. This sequence joins TRBV18 and TRBJ1-5; D gene ambiguous. V was trimmed by 6 bases and J by 2 bases, leaving 14 bases between them. Germline V gene lookup returns CDR1 KGHSH and CDR2 LQKENI. The CDR3 is made up of 15 amino acids. CDR3 DNA sequence: TGTGCCAGCTCCCCCTCGCGCCAGGGCAATCAGCCCCAGCATTTT. This translates into CASSPSRQGNQPQHF.

This clonotype occurred once. With only one base between it and a far larger clone, this is likely a read error. The chain uses TRBV12-3 or TRBV12-4 and TRBJ2-1; TRBD2 aligns across 9 bases. V shed 5 bases and J 9 bases; nucleotides not matched to a gene: 14. The CDR3 sequence is 16 residues long. CDR3 protein: CASSESGGNIWSEQFF. CDR3 DNA: TGTGCCAGCAGTGAAAGCGGGGGGAACATTTGGAGTGAGCAGTTCTTC.